These 2 T cell receptor beta chains share one sample of origin, sequenced in a study of neurological immune-mediated disorders. TCRdb recomputed calls from the 5' RACE reads with MiXCR, one row per CDR3 protein. The data hold tens of thousands of distinct CDR3 sequences, with about a tenth observed a single time. The sequencing input was PBMCs. These receptors were taken from a woman in her thirties or forties with HTLV-1-associated myelopathy (HAM/TSP).

This clonotype showed up many times. The chain has TRBV6-5 and TRBJ2-3, with no clear D. Trimming shortened V by 0 bases and J by 4 bases, and 14 bases separated the two germline ends. CDR1 MNHEY and CDR2 SVGAGI come from the germline V gene. The CDR3 totals 16 residues. The DNA for the CDR3 is TGTGCCAGCAGTTACTCGGCAACCTTAGATCCAGATACGCAGTATTTT. Its translation: CASSYSATLDPDTQYF.

This clonotype was seen at least ten times. The chain has TRBV7-4 and TRBJ1-2, with 10 bases that match TRBD1. V lost 4 bases and J lost 4; bases outside the gene matches: 6. Germline assignment: CDR1 SGHVT and CDR2 SQSDAQ. CDR3 length: 15 residues. The CDR3 is CASSSDRGGCYGYTF. Written as DNA, the CDR3 is TGTGCCAGCAGCTCGGACAGGGGGGGATGCTATGGCTACACCTTC.